This note documents a single T cell receptor beta chain sequence. What it recognizes is unknown. Germline values: CDR1 LGHDT, CDR2 YNNKEL (reference sequence). The CDR3 totals 14 residues. Trimming took 0 bases from V and 5 from J, leaving 10 bases between them. Sequencing was performed with immunoSEQ multiplex PCR; in TCRdb, only in-frame clones are kept and a portion is missing. The profile shows 150,000 or so clones, 85% to 95% of them singletons. These data are taken from a study of T cell responses to AZD1222 COVID-19 vaccine. General observations from the study: Clonal diversity was possibly underestimated, and the donors were mostly white British, with more females. Vaccine-associated CD4 TCRs ranged over spike, dominating at 160-218 and 743-854.

Material: peripheral blood, obtained 28 days after the second AZD1222 dose. The source is an adult who received the AZD1222 COVID-19 vaccine. The chain links TRBV3-1 (or the pseudogene TRBV3-2) to TRBJ1-1; no clear D. Here the CDR3 reads CASSQEGIGTEAFF. The CDR3 region has the DNA TGTGCCAGCAGCCAAGAAGGGATTGGGACTGAAGCTTTCTTT.